This TCR beta chain was identified during a study of molecular identifiers for immune sequencing clone quantification. Turning to the study itself: Naive CD8 cell RNA, from 20,000 or 100,000 cells, was split five ways in replicates, with four sequenced.

TCRdb re-called the PCR reads through MiXCR, storing one row per CDR3 protein. This table holds about 36,000 distinct CDR3 sequences, about 18% found once. Findings and limits, study-wide: One cell's worth of spiked Jurkat TCR RNA was reportedly detectable among some 1 million naive cells.

This clonotype was seen more than once but under ten times. The antigen is unknown. Germline V gene lookup returns CDR1 SGHRS and CDR2 YFSETQ. The CDR3 runs to 20 residues. J was trimmed by 2 bases and V by 4 bases; bases with no gene match: 18. The CD8+CD4-CCR7+CD45RA+ phenotype defined the sorted naive CD8 T cells. The sequenced sample was naive CD8+ T cells from blood, with Jurkat cell RNA spiked in. Subset indicated: FACS-sorted CD8+CD4-CCR7+CD45RA+ naive T cells. This sequence originates from a human donor in good health. Some libraries in this study had Jurkat cell RNA spiked in. The rearrangement joins TRBV5-1 to TRBJ2-3; 11 bases are shared with TRBD2. This CDR3 reads CASSPRRPTGTSGYTDTQYF. The CDR3 DNA reads as TGCGCCAGCAGCCCGCGACGACCCACCGGGACTAGCGGATACACAGATACGCAGTATTTT.